This T cell receptor (beta chain) originates from a study of cytomegalovirus exposure and HLA in healthy donors. Study results and caveats: The authors listed roughly 150 TCR beta chains as cytomegalovirus-associated. With later analysis, a missense DCLRE1C variant became linked to TCR beta V- and J-gene trimming.

Those who donated were healthy bone marrow donors. In its sample, this clone was seen a few times. Antigen specificity is unknown. It was with 60 Vbeta and 13 Jbeta primers that the PCR ran. TCRdb's table, derived via immunoSEQ multiplex PCR, lists solely in-frame clones and lacks some. The data show approximately 160,000 clones, roughly 70% seen once. This sequence originates from a woman aged 40 to 50 in good health and CMV-seropositive. Sequencing input: PBMCs.

The CDR3 protein is CASSQDPGASTGELFF. In nucleotides, the CDR3 is TGCGCCAGCAGCCAAGATCCAGGGGCGAGCACCGGGGAGCTGTTTTTT. J is TRBJ2-2 and V is TRBV4-1, with a weak D call TRBD1 (6 bases). The CDR3 has 16 residues. Trimming left V 0 bases short and J 4 bases short, with 12 bases between. Per the germline V gene, CDR1 is MGHRA and CDR2 is YSYEKL.